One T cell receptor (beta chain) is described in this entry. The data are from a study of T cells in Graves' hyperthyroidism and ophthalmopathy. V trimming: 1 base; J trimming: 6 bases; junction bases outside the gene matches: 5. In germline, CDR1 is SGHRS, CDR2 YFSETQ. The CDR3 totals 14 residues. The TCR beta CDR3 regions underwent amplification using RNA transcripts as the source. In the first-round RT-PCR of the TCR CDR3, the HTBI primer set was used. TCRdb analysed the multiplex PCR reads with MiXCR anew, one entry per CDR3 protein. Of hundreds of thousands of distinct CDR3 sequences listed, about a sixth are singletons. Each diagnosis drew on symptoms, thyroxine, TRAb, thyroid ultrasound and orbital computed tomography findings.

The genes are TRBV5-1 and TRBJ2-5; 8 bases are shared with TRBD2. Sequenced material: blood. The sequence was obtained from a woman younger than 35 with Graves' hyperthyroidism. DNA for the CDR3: TGCGCCAGCAGCTTGATGACTAGCGAGAAGACCCAGTACTTC. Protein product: CASSLMTSEKTQYF.